This T cell receptor beta chain derives from a study of cytomegalovirus exposure and HLA in healthy donors. Whole-study findings and limits: Association of a missense DCLRE1C variant with TCR beta V- and J-gene trimming was reported in a later analysis.

Donors sampled were nominally healthy, though unrecorded immune exposures were likely. Germline-derived CDR1 and CDR2 are SQVTM and ANQGSEA. CDR3 length: 15 amino acids. V was clipped by 2 bases and J by 0 bases, with 13 bases between them. A multiplex PCR was run with 60 Vbeta primers and 13 Jbeta primers. In the original analysis: The count from a later analysis was tens of millions of unique TCR beta chains, 9.5 million to 13 million of them shared. Clones were read by immunoSEQ multiplex PCR, and TCRdb kept only the in-frame ones, dropping some. V, J and clone size are those of that table, while D and trimming were read from the DNA. This table holds tens of thousands of clones, 74% found once. Concerning this clone itself: Its specificity is unknown.

Source material: PBMCs. The chain has TRBV29-1 and TRBJ1-1; D might be TRBD1 (5 bases). The receptor's source is a woman in her twenties or thirties in good health and CMV-seropositive. The CDR3 DNA is TGCAGCGTTGAATTACACAGGAGCATGAACACTGAAGCTTTCTTT. Its protein is CSVELHRSMNTEAFF. The full variable domain, with the rest looked up from reference TRBV29-1 and TRBJ1-1, is SAVISQKPSRDICQRGTSLTIQCQVDSQVTMMFWYRQQPGQSLTLIATANQGSEATYESGFVIDKFPISRPNLTFSTLTVSNMSPEDSSIYLCSVELHRSMNTEAFFGQGTRLTVV.